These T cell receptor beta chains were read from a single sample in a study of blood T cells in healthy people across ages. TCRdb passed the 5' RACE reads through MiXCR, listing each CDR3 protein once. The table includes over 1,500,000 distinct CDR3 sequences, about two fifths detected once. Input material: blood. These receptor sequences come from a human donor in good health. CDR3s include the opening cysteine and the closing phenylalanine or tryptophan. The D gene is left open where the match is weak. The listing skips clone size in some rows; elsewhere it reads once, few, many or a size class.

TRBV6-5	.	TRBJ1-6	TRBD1	CASSRGGTGSSPLHF	TGTGCCAGCAGTAGGGGCGGGACAGGTTCTTCACCCCTCCACTTT
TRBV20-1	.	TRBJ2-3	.	CSARLDPDTQYF	TGCAGTGCTAGACTAGACCCGGATACGCAGTATTTT
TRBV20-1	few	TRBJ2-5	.	CSALASVETQYF	TGCAGTGCTCTAGCAAGCGTTGAGACCCAGTACTTC
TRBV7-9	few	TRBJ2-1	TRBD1	CANSPWDRGGPEQFF	TGTGCCAACAGCCCCTGGGACAGGGGGGGTCCTGAGCAGTTCTTC
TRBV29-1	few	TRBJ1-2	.	CSGAGRFGYTF	TGCAGCGGTGCGGGACGTTTTGGCTACACCTTC
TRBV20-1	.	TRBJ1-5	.	CSARGDTGKSQPQHF	TGCAGTGCTAGAGGGGACACGGGGAAAAGTCAGCCCCAGCATTTT
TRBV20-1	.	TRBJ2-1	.	CSALGTGIANEQFF	TGCAGTGCTCTGGGAACGGGGATCGCCAATGAGCAGTTCTTC
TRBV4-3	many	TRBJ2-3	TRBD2	CASSQMDPTSGGSEADTQYF	TGCGCCAGCAGCCAGATGGACCCTACTAGCGGGGGGAGTGAGGCAGATACGCAGTATTTT
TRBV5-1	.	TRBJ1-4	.	CASSLVEGPETLFF	TGCGCCAGCAGCTTGGTGGAGGGACCGGAAACACTGTTTTTT
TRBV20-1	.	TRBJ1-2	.	CSAPRTANYGYTF	TGCAGTGCCCCACGGACTGCTAACTATGGCTACACCTTC
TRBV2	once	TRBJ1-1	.	CASSESSWDKEASTEAFF	TGTGCCAGCAGTGAATCGTCCTGGGACAAGGAAGCCAGCACTGAAGCTTTCTTT
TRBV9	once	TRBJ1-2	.	CASSAEGRVGYTF	TGTGCCAGCAGCGCAGAGGGGAGGGTTGGCTACACCTTC
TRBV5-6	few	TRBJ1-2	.	CASSTQGTLGYGYTF	TGTGCCAGCAGCACCCAGGGGACTTTGGGCTATGGCTACACCTTC
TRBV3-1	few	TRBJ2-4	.	CASSSQLGIQYF	TGTGCCAGCAGCTCCCAGTTGGGCATTCAGTACTTC
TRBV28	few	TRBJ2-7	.	CATFQAGHYEQYF	TGTGCCACCTTCCAAGCAGGACACTACGAGCAGTACTTC
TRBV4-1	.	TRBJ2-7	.	CASSQNVGDLYEQYF	TGCGCCAGCAGCCAAAACGTAGGGGATCTCTACGAGCAGTACTTC
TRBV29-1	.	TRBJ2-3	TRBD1	CSVVDRVSTDTQYF	TGCAGCGTCGTCGACAGGGTTAGCACAGATACGCAGTATTTT
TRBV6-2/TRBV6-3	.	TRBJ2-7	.	CASSYPGTILEQYF	TGTGCCAGCAGTTACCCTGGGACAATTCTCGAGCAGTACTTC
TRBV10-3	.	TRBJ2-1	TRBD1	CAISLGQVADNEQFF	TGTGCCATCAGCCTCGGACAGGTGGCCGACAATGAGCAGTTCTTC
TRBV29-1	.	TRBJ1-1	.	CSVQTDRNTEAFF	TGCAGCGTCCAGACAGACCGGAACACTGAAGCTTTCTTT
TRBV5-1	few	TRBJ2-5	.	CASSFQGMIRETQYF	TGCGCCAGCAGCTTCCAGGGCATGATTCGAGAGACCCAGTACTTC
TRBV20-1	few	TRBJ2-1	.	CSAADWGTYNEQFF	TGCAGTGCTGCCGACTGGGGAACGTACAATGAGCAGTTCTTC
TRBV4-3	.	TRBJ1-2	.	CASSHSGTRAYGYTF	TGCGCCAGCAGCCACTCCGGGACACGTGCCTATGGCTACACCTTC
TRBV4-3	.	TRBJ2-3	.	CASSPQGRAYTDTQYF	TGCGCCAGCAGCCCTCAGGGCAGGGCCTACACAGATACGCAGTATTTT
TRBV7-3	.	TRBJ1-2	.	CASSLSRAAGDYGYTF	TGTGCCAGCAGCCTAAGTAGGGCGGCTGGGGACTATGGCTACACCTTC
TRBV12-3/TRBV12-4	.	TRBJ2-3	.	CASSSRQLLTDTQYF	TGTGCCAGCAGTTCCCGACAGCTACTCACAGATACGCAGTATTTT
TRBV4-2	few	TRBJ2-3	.	CASSQNRDTPADTQYF	TGTGCCAGCAGCCAAAACCGGGATACCCCTGCGGATACGCAGTATTTT
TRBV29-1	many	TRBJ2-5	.	CSVVAGALQETQYF	TGCAGCGTTGTGGCGGGGGCTCTTCAAGAGACCCAGTACTTC
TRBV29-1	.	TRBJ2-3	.	CSVDGGGDTQYF	TGCAGCGTCGATGGGGGTGGAGATACGCAGTATTTT
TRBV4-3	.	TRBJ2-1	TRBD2	CASSQGGELINEQFF	TGCGCCAGCAGCCAGGGGGGGGAACTTATTAATGAGCAGTTCTTC
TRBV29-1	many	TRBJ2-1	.	CSVEDATDEQFF	TGCAGCGTTGAAGACGCGACCGATGAGCAGTTCTTC
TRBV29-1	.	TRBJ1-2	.	CSVEEGPSHGYTF	TGCAGCGTTGAGGAGGGGCCCTCCCATGGCTACACCTTC
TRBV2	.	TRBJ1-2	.	CASSAGTRGNGYTF	TGTGCCAGCAGCGCCGGGACCCGAGGGAATGGCTACACCTTC
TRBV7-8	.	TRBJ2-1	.	CASSLGGGNFYNEQFF	TGTGCCAGCAGCCTGGGGGGTGGGAACTTCTACAATGAGCAGTTCTTC
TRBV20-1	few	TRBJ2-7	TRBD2	CSARDLDGAGGTYEQYF	TGCAGTGCTAGAGATCTCGATGGGGCGGGGGGGACCTACGAGCAGTACTTC
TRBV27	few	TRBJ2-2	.	CASTFGRNTGELFF	TGTGCCAGCACGTTTGGCAGGAACACCGGGGAGCTGTTTTTT
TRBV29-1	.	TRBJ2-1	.	CSATGNPTYEQFF	TGCAGCGCAACGGGTAATCCTACCTACGAGCAGTTCTTC